This entry lists 18 T cell receptor beta chains sequenced from one sample in a study of blood T cell repertoires in COVID-19 (dated by TCRdb to 2020 to 2021). Preparation of the library involved the immunoSEQ multiplex PCR assay. Held by TCRdb, this immuneACCESS table contains in-frame sequences only and omits some clones. Under half of the omission traces to an unresolved V gene where checked; the cause of the rest is unknown. This sample comprises roughly 250,000 clones, more than 65% of them detected only once. Jointly, the top ten make up around 3.6% of the sample. Sequenced input: peripheral blood. Receptors originate from a woman aged 40 to 55 with active or convalescent COVID-19.

The chain uses TRBV4-1 and TRBJ2-7; the match to TRBD1 covers 12 bases. Per the germline V gene, CDR1 is MGHRA and CDR2 is YSYEKL. V lost 3 bases to trimming and J lost 5 bases; unmatched junction nucleotides: 5. This CDR3 region has 15 residues. The CDR3 here is CASSHPGQGAHEQYF. CDR3 DNA sequence: TGCGCCAGCAGCCACCCGGGACAGGGGGCACACGAGCAGTACTTC.

CDR3 DNA: TGTGCCAGCAAGGCAGACTATAGCAATCAGCCCCAGCATTTT. Its protein product is CASKADYSNQPQHF. This chain joins TRBV6-5 and TRBJ1-5; D is unresolved. Germline V lookup: CDR1 MNHEY, CDR2 SVGAGI. The CDR3 runs 14 residues. Trimming cost V 7 bases and J 0 bases, with 10 bases left between them.

The genes are TRBV18 and TRBJ2-2; the D gene is possibly TRBD1 (5 bases). Germline CDR1 KGHSH, CDR2 LQKENI. This CDR3 is built from 14 residues. Trimming stripped 5 bases from V and 3 bases from J, with 10 bases between. In nucleotides, the CDR3 is TGTGCCAGCTCATCACAGGCGGACACCGGGGAGCTGTTTTTT. It translates to CASSSQADTGELFF. Filled out from reference TRBV18 and TRBJ2-2, the complete variable domain reads NAGVMQNPRHLVRRRGQEARLRCSPMKGHSHVYWYRQLPEEGLKFMVYLQKENIIDESGMPKERFSAEFPKEGPSILRIQQVVRGDSAAYFCASSSQADTGELFFGEGSRLTVL.

As concerns this clone: Additional DNA sequences in this sample encode the identical CDR3. V gene TRBV5-1 combines with J gene TRBJ2-5; tentatively, D is TRBD2 (6 bases). Germline-derived CDR1 and CDR2 are SGHRS and YFSETQ. V shed 0 bases and J shed 1 base, with 7 bases lying between them. The CDR3 consists of 14 residues. CDR3 amino acids: CASSLGLVQETQYF. In DNA form, the CDR3 reads TGCGCCAGCAGCTTGGGACTAGTCCAAGAGACCCAGTACTTC.

This clone showed up just once. The CDR3 sequence is CASEPAVNTEAFF. The CDR3, as DNA: TGTGCCAGCGAGCCTGCGGTGAACACTGAAGCTTTCTTT. The chain has TRBV9 and TRBJ1-1; unclear D gene. The CDR3 length is 13 residues. The germline V and J ends were trimmed by 7 bases and 0 bases, with 10 bases remaining between them. Per the germline V gene, CDR1 is SGDLS and CDR2 is YYNGEE. Together with reference TRBV9 and TRBJ1-1, the CDR3 gives the full variable domain: DSGVTQTPKHLITATGQRVTLRCSPRSGDLSVYWYQQSLDQGLQFLIQYYNGEERAKGNILERFSAQQFPDLHSELNLSSLELGDSALYFCASEPAVNTEAFFGQGTRLTVV.

This chain uses TRBV5-6 with TRBJ1-2; tentative D call: TRBD1 (5 bases). V was shortened by 2 bases and J by 2 bases, with 10 bases between the two germline ends. CDR1 is SGHDT and CDR2 is YYEEEE in the germline V gene. The CDR3 is 14 residues long. As DNA, the CDR3 is TGTGCCAGCAGCTTAGGGGCCAGCAACTATGGCTACACCTTC. It translates to CASSLGASNYGYTF.

V gene TRBV20-1 combines with J gene TRBJ1-2, with D perhaps matching TRBD1 (5 bases). The CDR3 is 10 residues long. The ends were cut back, 3 bases at V and 8 bases at J, with 7 bases in the middle. CDR1 is DFQATT, CDR2 SNEGSKA, per germline (reference sequence). CDR3 in amino acids: CSASYRGYTF. CDR3 sequence (DNA): TGCAGTGCTAGTTACAGGGGCTACACCTTC.

The rearrangement links TRBV6-5 to TRBJ2-2; D perhaps matches TRBD2 (6 bases). With 3 bases removed from V and 4 bases from J, the gap between germline ends came to 12 bases. The CDR3 has 15 amino acids. CDR1 and CDR2 from the germline V gene are MNHEY and SVGAGI. CDR3 amino acids: CASSYQARGTGELFF. The CDR3 coding sequence is TGTGCCAGCAGTTATCAGGCGCGGGGCACCGGGGAGCTGTTTTTT.

The chain uses TRBV6-4 and TRBJ1-5; possibly TRBD1 for D (5 bases). Trimming stripped 8 bases from V and 3 bases from J, with 17 bases between. Germline V gene lookup returns CDR1 MRHNA and CDR2 SNTAGT. CDR3 length: 15 residues. The CDR3 DNA sequence: TGTGCCAGCCAGGGCGGACGTTCTTTCAATCAGCCCCAGCATTTT. Residues: CASQGGRSFNQPQHF.

The chain recombines TRBV27 with TRBJ1-6; 9 bases align to TRBD1. V shed 5 bases, J shed 7 bases, and the junction held 0 bases outside the gene matches. The CDR3 contains 13 residues. Germline V gene lookup returns CDR1 MNHEY and CDR2 SMNVEV (reference sequence). The CDR3, as DNA: TGTGCCAGCAGTACAGGGGGCAATTCACCCCTCCACTTT. It translates to CASSTGGNSPLHF.

The J gene is TRBJ1-2, the V gene TRBV29-1; tentatively, D is TRBD1 (5 bases). The CDR3 runs to 12 residues. CDR1 and CDR2 from the germline V gene are SQVTM and ANQGSEA. V gave up 3 bases and J gave up 4 bases, with 9 bases separating them. The CDR3 loop reads CSVDTGLYGYTF. The CDR3, as DNA: TGCAGCGTTGATACAGGCCTCTATGGCTACACCTTC.

The rearrangement uses TRBV6-5 and TRBJ1-1, with D hard to call. This CDR3 is 15 amino acids long. Trimming shortened V by 2 bases and J by 0 bases, and 10 bases separated the two germline ends. Germline CDR1 is MNHEY and CDR2 is SVGAGI. The CDR3 is CASSYAADMNTEAFF. As DNA, the CDR3 is TGTGCCAGCAGTTACGCCGCGGATATGAACACTGAAGCTTTCTTT.

CDR3 nucleotides: TGTGCCAGCAGCTTATTATATCGGGAAGAAGCTTTCTTT. Its protein product is CASSLLYREEAFF. This chain joins TRBV7-2 and TRBJ1-1; D is unclear. V was clipped by 2 bases and J by 8 bases, with 12 bases between them. Per the germline V gene, CDR1 is SGHTA and CDR2 is FQGNSA. This CDR3 spans 13 amino acids.

The chain is built from TRBV12-3 or TRBV12-4 and TRBJ2-7; no firm D call. The CDR3 runs to 13 residues. V was clipped by 1 base and J by 2 bases, with 6 bases between them. CDR3 in DNA: TGTGCCAGCAGTTTAGGGCCGACCTACGAGCAGTACTTC. The encoded protein is CASSLGPTYEQYF.

The CDR3 nucleotides are TGTGCCAGCAGTTTATTGTCAGGGGTTGGCAATCAGCCCCAGCATTTT. Its translation: CASSLLSGVGNQPQHF. This chain connects TRBV28 to TRBJ1-5; perhaps TRBD1 as D (6 bases). Germline V CDR1 and CDR2: MDHEN, SYDVKM. V gave up 1 base and J gave up 2 bases, with 12 bases separating them. This CDR3 region has 16 residues.

V gene TRBV2 combines with J gene TRBJ2-7; TRBD1 matches 8 bases. CDR1 SNHLY and CDR2 FYNNEI come from the germline V gene. The V segment lost 4 bases and the J segment 0 bases; nucleotides outside the gene matches: 8. This CDR3 region has 16 residues. Here the CDR3 reads CASSGATGAISYEQYV. CDR3 in DNA: TGTGCCAGCAGTGGAGCGACAGGGGCGATCTCCTACGAGCAGTACGTC.

This rearrangement joins TRBV3-1 (or the pseudogene TRBV3-2) to TRBJ1-4; possible D gene TRBD1, 5 bases. The CDR3 covers 18 residues. V shed 0 bases and J shed 0 bases, with 14 bases lying between them. Germline lookup yields CDR1 LGHDT and CDR2 YNNKEL (reference sequence). The CDR3 nucleotides are TGTGCCAGCAGCCAAGAGGGACTTTTGATAGCAACTAATGAAAAACTGTTTTTT. It translates to CASSQEGLLIATNEKLFF.

The chain uses TRBV2 and TRBJ1-1, with D possibly TRBD1 on 5 matching bases. V lost 7 bases, J lost 0 bases, and 9 bases lay in between. The CDR3 extends over 13 amino acids. The germline V gene encodes CDR1 SNHLY and CDR2 FYNNEI. CDR3 coding DNA: TGTGCCAGCAAGGGCAGGGTGAACACTGAAGCTTTCTTT. This sequence encodes CASKGRVNTEAFF.